The T cell receptor (beta chain) described here comes from a study of T cell responses to AZD1222 COVID-19 vaccine. Trimming left V 4 bases short and J 10 bases short, with 19 bases between. This CDR3 comprises 15 residues. Germline V gene sequence: CDR1 MNHEY, CDR2 SMNVEV (reference sequence). Clones were read by immunoSEQ multiplex PCR, and TCRdb kept only the in-frame ones, dropping some. The sample holds roughly 120,000 clones, approximately 86% seen once. This clone has a handful of counts. The receptor was derived from an adult in good health. The J gene is TRBJ1-4, the V gene TRBV27; D is undetermined. The sequenced sample was peripheral blood, obtained on day 0 of AZD1222 vaccination. DNA of the CDR3: TGTGCCAGCAGTTCCCAGCCCGCAAACGGAGGAAAACTGTTTTTT. This codes for CASSSQPANGGKLFF.